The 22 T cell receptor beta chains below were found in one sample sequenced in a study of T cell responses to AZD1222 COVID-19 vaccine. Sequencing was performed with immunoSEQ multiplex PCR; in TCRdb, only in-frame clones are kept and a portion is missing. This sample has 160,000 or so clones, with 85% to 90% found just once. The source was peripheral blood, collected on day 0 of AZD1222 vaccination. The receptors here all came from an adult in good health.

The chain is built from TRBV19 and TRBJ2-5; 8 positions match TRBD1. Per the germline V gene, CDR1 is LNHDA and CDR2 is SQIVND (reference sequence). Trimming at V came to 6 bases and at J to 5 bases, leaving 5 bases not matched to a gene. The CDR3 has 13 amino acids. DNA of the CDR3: TGTGCCAGTAGGAGAGACAGGGGTGAGACCCAGTACTTC. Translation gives CASRRDRGETQYF.

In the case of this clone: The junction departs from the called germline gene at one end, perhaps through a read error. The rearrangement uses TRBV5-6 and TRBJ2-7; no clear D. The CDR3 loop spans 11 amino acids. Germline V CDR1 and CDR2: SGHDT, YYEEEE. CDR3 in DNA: TGTGCCAGCAGCTTGGGGGCGGCCGTTAACTTC. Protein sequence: CASSLGAAVNF. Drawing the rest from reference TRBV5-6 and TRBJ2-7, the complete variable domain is DAGVTQSPTHLIKTRGQQVTLRCSPKSGHDTVSWYQQALGQGPQFIFQYYEEEERQRGNFPDRFSGHQFPNYSSELNVNALLLGDSALYLCASSLGAAVNFGPGTRLTVT.

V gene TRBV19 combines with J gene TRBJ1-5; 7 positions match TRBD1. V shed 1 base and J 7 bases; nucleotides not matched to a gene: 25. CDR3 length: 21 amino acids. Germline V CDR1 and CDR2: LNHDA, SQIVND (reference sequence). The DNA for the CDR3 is TGTGCCAGTAGTATAGGCGCCGGAGCGGGACAGTGGACCCCTAATAGACAGCCCCAGCATTTT. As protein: CASSIGAGAGQWTPNRQPQHF.

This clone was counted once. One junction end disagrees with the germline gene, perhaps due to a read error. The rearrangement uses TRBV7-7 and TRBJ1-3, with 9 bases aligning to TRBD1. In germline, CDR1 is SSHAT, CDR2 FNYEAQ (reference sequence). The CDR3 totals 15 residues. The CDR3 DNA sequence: TGTGCTAGCAGCTCGGGACAGGGCCCTGGAAACACCATATATTTT. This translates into CASSSGQGPGNTIYF. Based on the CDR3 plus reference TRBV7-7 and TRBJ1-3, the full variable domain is GAGVSQSPRYKVTKRGQDVTLRCDPISSHATLYWYQQALGQGPEFLTYFNYEAQPDKSGLPSDRFSAERPEGSISTLTIQRTEQRDSAMYRCASSSGQGPGNTIYFGEGSWLTVV.

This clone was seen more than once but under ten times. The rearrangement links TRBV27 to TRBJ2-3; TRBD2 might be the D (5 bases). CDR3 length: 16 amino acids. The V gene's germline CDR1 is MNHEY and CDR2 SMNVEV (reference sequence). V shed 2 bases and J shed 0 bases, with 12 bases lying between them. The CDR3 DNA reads TGTGCCAGCAGTTTAGGTGCGGAGGTTAGCACAGATACGCAGTATTTT. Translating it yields CASSLGAEVSTDTQYF.

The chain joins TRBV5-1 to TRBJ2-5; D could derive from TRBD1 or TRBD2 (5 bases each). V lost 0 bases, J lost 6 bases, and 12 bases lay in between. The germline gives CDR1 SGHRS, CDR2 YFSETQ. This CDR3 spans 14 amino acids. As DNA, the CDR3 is TGCGCCAGCAGCTTGGTCGGCCAGGGACAGACCCAGTACTTC. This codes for CASSLVGQGQTQYF.

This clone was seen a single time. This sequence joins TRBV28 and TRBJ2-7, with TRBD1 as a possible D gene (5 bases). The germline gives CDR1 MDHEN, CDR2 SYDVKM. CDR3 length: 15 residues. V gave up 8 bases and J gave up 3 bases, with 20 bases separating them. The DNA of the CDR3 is TGTGCCAGCCGTGGGGCTATCCAGGGCGGCTACGAGCAGTACTTC. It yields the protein CASRGAIQGGYEQYF.

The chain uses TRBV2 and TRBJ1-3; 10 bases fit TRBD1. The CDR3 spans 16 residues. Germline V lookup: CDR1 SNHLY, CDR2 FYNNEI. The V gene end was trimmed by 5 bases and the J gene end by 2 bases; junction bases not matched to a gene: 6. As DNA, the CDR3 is TGTGCCAGCAGTCCGCGGACAGGGGGAGCTGGAAACACCATATATTTT. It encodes CASSPRTGGAGNTIYF.

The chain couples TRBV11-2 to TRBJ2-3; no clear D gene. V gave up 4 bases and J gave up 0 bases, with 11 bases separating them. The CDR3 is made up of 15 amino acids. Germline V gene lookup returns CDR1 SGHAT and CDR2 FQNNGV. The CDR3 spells CASSSPWQSTDTQYF. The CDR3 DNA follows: TGTGCCAGCAGCTCGCCTTGGCAAAGCACAGATACGCAGTATTTT.

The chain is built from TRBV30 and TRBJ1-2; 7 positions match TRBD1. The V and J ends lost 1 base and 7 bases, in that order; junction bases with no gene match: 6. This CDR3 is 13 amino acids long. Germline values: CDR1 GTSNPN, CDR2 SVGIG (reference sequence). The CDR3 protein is CAWSAGGGGGYTF. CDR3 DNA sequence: TGTGCCTGGAGTGCAGGAGGGGGCGGTGGCTACACCTTC.

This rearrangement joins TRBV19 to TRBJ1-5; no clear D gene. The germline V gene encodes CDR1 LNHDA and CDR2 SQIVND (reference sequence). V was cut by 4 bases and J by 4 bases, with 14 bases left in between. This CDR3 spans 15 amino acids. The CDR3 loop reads CASSTQATGNQPQHF. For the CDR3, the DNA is TGTGCCAGTAGTACGCAGGCTACCGGGAATCAGCCCCAGCATTTT. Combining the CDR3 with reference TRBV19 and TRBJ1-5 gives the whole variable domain DGGITQSPKYLFRKEGQNVTLSCEQNLNHDAMYWYRQDPGQGLRLIYYSQIVNDFQKGDIAEGYSVSREKKESFPLTVTSAQKNPTAFYLCASSTQATGNQPQHFGDGTRLSIL.

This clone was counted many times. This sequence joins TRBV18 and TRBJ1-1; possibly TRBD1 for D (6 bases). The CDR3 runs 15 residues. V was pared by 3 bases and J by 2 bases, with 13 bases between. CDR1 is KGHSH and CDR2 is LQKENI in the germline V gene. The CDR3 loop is CASSPTQGINTEAFF. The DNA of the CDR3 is TGTGCCAGCTCACCCACACAGGGAATCAACACTGAAGCTTTCTTT.

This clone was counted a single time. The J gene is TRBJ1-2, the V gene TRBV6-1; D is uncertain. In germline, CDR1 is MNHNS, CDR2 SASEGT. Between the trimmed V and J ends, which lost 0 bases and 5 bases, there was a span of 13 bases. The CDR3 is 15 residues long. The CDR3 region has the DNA TGTGCCAGCAGTGAAGCGGCCCGATCTTCTTATGGCTACACCTTC. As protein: CASSEAARSSYGYTF.

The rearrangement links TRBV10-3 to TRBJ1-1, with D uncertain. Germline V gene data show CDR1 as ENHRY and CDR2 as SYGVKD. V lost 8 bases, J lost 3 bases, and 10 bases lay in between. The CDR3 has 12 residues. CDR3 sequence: CAIGSTDTEAFF. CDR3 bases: TGTGCCATCGGGTCTACAGACACTGAAGCTTTCTTT.

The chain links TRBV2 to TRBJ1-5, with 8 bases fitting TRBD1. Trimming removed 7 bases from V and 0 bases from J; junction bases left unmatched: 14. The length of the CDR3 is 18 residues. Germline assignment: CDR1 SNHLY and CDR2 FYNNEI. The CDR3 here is CASMLDGQGLYSNQPQHF. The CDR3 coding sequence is TGTGCCAGCATGCTCGACGGACAGGGTCTTTATAGCAATCAGCCCCAGCATTTT. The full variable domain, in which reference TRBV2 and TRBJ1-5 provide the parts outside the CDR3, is EPEVTQTPSHQVTQMGQEVILRCVPISNHLYFYWYRQILGQKVEFLVSFYNNEISEKSEIFDDQFSVERPDGSNFTLKIRSTKLEDSAMYFCASMLDGQGLYSNQPQHFGDGTRLSIL.

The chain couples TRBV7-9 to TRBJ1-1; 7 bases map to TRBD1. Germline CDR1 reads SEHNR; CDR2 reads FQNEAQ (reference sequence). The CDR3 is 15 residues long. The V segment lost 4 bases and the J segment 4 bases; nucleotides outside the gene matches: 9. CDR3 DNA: TGTGCCAGCAGCTCTTCCCTGACAGGGTTCACTGAAGCTTTCTTT. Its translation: CASSSSLTGFTEAFF.

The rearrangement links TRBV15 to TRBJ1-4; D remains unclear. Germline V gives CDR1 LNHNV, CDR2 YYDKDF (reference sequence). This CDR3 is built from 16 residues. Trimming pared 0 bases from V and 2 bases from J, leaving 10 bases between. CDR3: CATSRDLGRTNEKLFF. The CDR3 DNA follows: TGTGCCACCAGCAGAGATTTGGGCAGGACTAATGAAAAACTGTTTTTT. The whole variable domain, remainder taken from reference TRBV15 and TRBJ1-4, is DAMVIQNPRYQVTQFGKPVTLSCSQTLNHNVMYWYQQKSSQAPKLLFHYYDKDFNNEADTPDNFQSRRPNTSFCFLDIRSPGLGDTAMYLCATSRDLGRTNEKLFFGSGTQLSVL.

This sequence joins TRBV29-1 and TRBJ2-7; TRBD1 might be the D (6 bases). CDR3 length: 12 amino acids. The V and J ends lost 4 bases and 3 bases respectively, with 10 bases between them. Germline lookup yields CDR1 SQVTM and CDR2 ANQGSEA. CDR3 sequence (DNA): TGCAGCGTTGCGGACAGTAGCTACGAGCAGTACTTC. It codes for CSVADSSYEQYF.

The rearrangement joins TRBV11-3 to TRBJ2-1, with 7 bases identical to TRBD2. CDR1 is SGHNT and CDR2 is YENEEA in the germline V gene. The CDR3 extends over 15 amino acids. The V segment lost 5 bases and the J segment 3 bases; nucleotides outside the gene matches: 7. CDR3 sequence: CASSPGGTIYNEQFF. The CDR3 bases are TGTGCCAGCAGCCCCGGGGGGACGATCTACAATGAGCAGTTCTTC.

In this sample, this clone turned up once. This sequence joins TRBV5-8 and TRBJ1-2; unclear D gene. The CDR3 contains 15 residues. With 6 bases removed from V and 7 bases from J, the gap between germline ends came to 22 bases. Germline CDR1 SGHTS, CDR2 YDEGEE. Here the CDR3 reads CASIISRGRVSGYTF. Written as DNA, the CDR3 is TGTGCCAGCATCATCAGTAGAGGGAGAGTAAGTGGCTACACCTTC. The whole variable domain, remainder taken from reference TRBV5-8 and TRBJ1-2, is EAGVTQSPTHLIKTRGQQATLRCSPISGHTSVYWYQQALGLGLQFLLWYDEGEERNRGNFPPRFSGRQFPNYSSELNVNALELEDSALYLCASIISRGRVSGYTFGSGTRLTVV.

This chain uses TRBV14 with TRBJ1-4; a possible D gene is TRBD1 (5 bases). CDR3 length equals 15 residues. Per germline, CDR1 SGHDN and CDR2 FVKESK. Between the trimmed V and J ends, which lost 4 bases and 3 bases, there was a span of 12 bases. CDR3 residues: CASSPRGWSNEKLFF. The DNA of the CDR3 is TGTGCCAGCAGCCCTAGGGGTTGGTCTAATGAAAAACTGTTTTTT. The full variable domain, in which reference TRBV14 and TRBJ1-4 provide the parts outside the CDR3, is EAGVTQFPSHSVIEKGQTVTLRCDPISGHDNLYWYRRVMGKEIKFLLHFVKESKQDESGMPNNRFLAERTGGTYSTLKVQPAELEDSGVYFCASSPRGWSNEKLFFGSGTQLSVL.

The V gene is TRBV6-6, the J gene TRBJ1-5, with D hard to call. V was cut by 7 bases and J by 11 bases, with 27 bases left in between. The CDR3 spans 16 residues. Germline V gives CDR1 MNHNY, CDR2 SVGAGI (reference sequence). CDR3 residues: CASTSGGRRTWEAQHF. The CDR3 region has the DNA TGTGCCAGCACCTCGGGAGGACGGCGGACGTGGGAGGCCCAGCATTTT.